The source of this T cell receptor (beta chain) is a study of cytomegalovirus exposure and HLA in healthy donors. Turning to this clone: The antigen is unknown.

The ends were cut back, 5 bases at V and 2 bases at J, with 6 bases in the middle. Germline-derived CDR1 and CDR2 are KGHSH and LQKENI. This CDR3 region has 12 residues. In the PCR, 60 Vbeta and 13 Jbeta primers were used. The data were produced by immunoSEQ multiplex PCR, yet TCRdb's version contains in-frame clones alone and is incomplete. The table records over 100,000 clones, 76% of them present only once. General study results and limits: Reports described diagnosis of cytomegalovirus status by the classifier as highly specific and sensitive.

Sequencing was performed on PBMCs. V usage is TRBV18 and J usage is TRBJ2-5; perhaps TRBD1 as D (6 bases). This TCR came from a woman aged 45-65 years in good health and CMV-seropositive. The CDR3 bases are TGTGCCAGCTCAGGACAGCAAGAGACCCAGTACTTC. Translated: CASSGQQETQYF.